The 20 T cell receptor beta chains below come from one sample, sequenced in a study of T cell responses to AZD1222 COVID-19 vaccine. Only in-frame clones appear in the TCRdb table, and some are missing; sequencing was by immunoSEQ multiplex PCR. The sample lists about 88,000 clones, 85% to 90% seen once, with around 5% in the top ten. The input for sequencing was peripheral blood, taken 28 days after the second AZD1222 dose. The receptor set was obtained from an adult who received the AZD1222 COVID-19 vaccine.

The chain has TRBV6-5 and TRBJ1-1; no firm D call. V lost 4 bases, J lost 0 bases, and 6 bases lay in between. CDR1 MNHEY and CDR2 SVGAGI come from the germline V gene. The CDR3 has 13 amino acids. CDR3 DNA sequence: TGTGCCAGCAGTTTAACACTGAACACTGAAGCTTTCTTT. Translating it yields CASSLTLNTEAFF.

This clone was detected only once. This sequence joins TRBV5-1 and TRBJ2-5; D is undetermined. The CDR3 extends over 14 amino acids. In germline, CDR1 is SGHRS, CDR2 YFSETQ. Trimming left V 1 base short and J 2 bases short, with 9 bases between. The CDR3 reads CASSLLGNQETQYF. CDR3 DNA sequence: TGCGCCAGCAGCTTGTTGGGAAATCAAGAGACCCAGTACTTC. Using reference TRBV5-1 and TRBJ2-5 for the parts outside the CDR3, the full variable domain is KAGVTQTPRYLIKTRGQQVTLSCSPISGHRSVSWYQQTPGQGLQFLFEYFSETQRNKGNFPGRFSGRQFSNSRSEMNVSTLELGDSALYLCASSLLGNQETQYFGPGTRLLVL.

As regards this clone: This same CDR3 is encoded by further DNA sequences in the sample. V gene TRBV3-1 (or the pseudogene TRBV3-2) combines with J gene TRBJ2-1, with TRBD1 identical over 8 bases. CDR1 LGHDT and CDR2 YNNKEL come from the germline V gene (reference sequence). The V segment lost 4 bases and the J segment 5 bases; nucleotides outside the gene matches: 4. The CDR3 has 14 amino acids. The CDR3: CASSPRTGNNEQFF. The DNA for the CDR3 is TGTGCCAGCAGCCCGCGGACAGGGAACAATGAGCAGTTCTTC.

This chain links TRBV5-1 with TRBJ1-1; D is unresolved. The length of the CDR3 is 13 residues. V was clipped by 1 base and J by 2 bases, with 6 bases between them. Germline V gene lookup returns CDR1 SGHRS and CDR2 YFSETQ. CDR3: CASSLTTNTEAFF. The CDR3 nucleotides are TGCGCCAGCAGCTTGACAACTAACACTGAAGCTTTCTTT.

V gene TRBV19 combines with J gene TRBJ2-5, with 12 nucleotides matching TRBD2. This CDR3 has 14 residues. CDR1 is LNHDA, CDR2 SQIVND, per germline (reference sequence). V lost 8 bases, J lost 4 bases, and 5 bases stayed unmatched. The CDR3 DNA sequence: TGTGCCAGTGCAGCGACTAGCGGGGGAGAGACCCAGTACTTC. The encoded protein is CASAATSGGETQYF.

V is TRBV5-1 and J is TRBJ2-3; maybe TRBD2 (5 bases). The V gene lost 0 bases and the J gene lost 1 base, with 9 bases spanning the gap. CDR3 size: 15 residues. Germline loops: CDR1 SGHRS, CDR2 YFSETQ. The DNA of the CDR3 is TGCGCCAGCAGCTTGGGAGGGCCCCGCACAGATACGCAGTATTTT. Protein sequence: CASSLGGPRTDTQYF. The full variable domain, its missing parts supplied by reference TRBV5-1 and TRBJ2-3, is KAGVTQTPRYLIKTRGQQVTLSCSPISGHRSVSWYQQTPGQGLQFLFEYFSETQRNKGNFPGRFSGRQFSNSRSEMNVSTLELGDSALYLCASSLGGPRTDTQYFGPGTRLTVL.

The chain recombines TRBV5-1 with TRBJ1-3; D possibly corresponds to TRBD1 (5 bases). The V and J ends lost 0 bases and 1 base respectively, with 8 bases between them. Germline CDR1 and CDR2: SGHRS and YFSETQ. The CDR3 runs 15 residues. CDR3 in amino acids: CASSLGAGSGNTIYF. The CDR3 nucleotides read TGCGCCAGCAGCTTGGGGGCAGGGTCTGGAAACACCATATATTTT.

V is TRBV7-9 and J is TRBJ1-1; the D is unclear. The CDR3 runs to 11 residues. Germline CDR1 and CDR2: SEHNR and FQNEAQ (reference sequence). With 5 bases removed from V and 2 bases from J, the gap between germline ends came to 3 bases. CDR3 nucleotides: TGTGCCAGCAGCATAAACACTGAAGCTTTCTTT. Translated: CASSINTEAFF.

The chain uses TRBV5-1 and TRBJ2-7; TRBD2 matches 14 bases. The CDR3 has 15 amino acids. CDR1 SGHRS and CDR2 YFSETQ come from the germline V gene. V trimming: 4 bases; J trimming: 2 bases; junction bases outside the gene matches: 2. CDR3 protein: CASSAGLAGAYEQYF. The DNA of the CDR3 is TGCGCCAGCAGCGCGGGACTAGCGGGGGCCTACGAGCAGTACTTC.

The chain links TRBV5-4 to TRBJ1-1; D remains ambiguous. This CDR3 has 15 residues. Trimming removed 1 base at V and 5 bases at J, with 15 bases between. Germline lookup yields CDR1 SGHNT and CDR2 YYREEE (reference sequence). CDR3 sequence reads: CASSLTREEATEAFF. For the CDR3, the DNA is TGTGCCAGCAGCTTGACCCGGGAGGAAGCGACTGAAGCTTTCTTT.

This rearrangement joins TRBV3-1 (or the pseudogene TRBV3-2) to TRBJ1-1; tentatively, D is TRBD1 (6 bases). Germline values: CDR1 LGHDT, CDR2 YNNKEL (reference sequence). The CDR3 contains 16 residues. V lost 1 base to trimming and J lost 6 bases, with 18 bases between them. The CDR3 DNA sequence: TGTGCCAGCAGCCAAGGGGTTGGAGTCAGGGGTTCTGAAGCTTTCTTT. This encodes CASSQGVGVRGSEAFF.

The chain employs TRBV29-1 and TRBJ2-2; D may be TRBD2 (6 bases). V shed 6 bases and J shed 5 bases, with 13 bases lying between them. Germline-derived CDR1 and CDR2 are SQVTM and ANQGSEA. This CDR3 is built from 13 residues. DNA of the CDR3: TGCAGCGTCCGGCCAAGCGGGACCGGGGAGCTGTTTTTT. Translated, it gives CSVRPSGTGELFF.

The chain carries TRBV6-5 and TRBJ1-2; D is ambiguous. V was clipped by 5 bases and J by 13 bases, with 11 bases between them. The CDR3 has 10 amino acids. Germline CDR1 is MNHEY and CDR2 is SVGAGI. The CDR3 DNA follows: TGTGCCAGCAGTCCCCAAAGAGGCACCTTC. Its translation is CASSPQRGTF.

The genes are TRBV6-1 and TRBJ2-3; TRBD2 matches 11 bases. V lost 4 bases, J lost 6 bases, and 9 bases stayed unmatched. The CDR3 spans 16 residues. Germline CDR1 MNHNS, CDR2 SASEGT. The chain's CDR3 is CASSGGLAGDLDTQYF. CDR3 DNA: TGTGCCAGCAGTGGAGGACTAGCGGGTGACTTGGATACGCAGTATTTT.

J is TRBJ1-6 and V is TRBV5-4, with D possibly TRBD1 on 5 matching bases. The CDR3 is 15 residues long. The V end was cut by 4 bases, the J end by 9 bases, with 17 bases between. The V gene's germline CDR1 is SGHNT and CDR2 YYREEE (reference sequence). The CDR3, as DNA: TGTGCCAGCAGCCCGGGACCGCGTAGCTCTTCACCCCTCCACTTT. Amino acid sequence: CASSPGPRSSSPLHF.

The chain couples TRBV19 to TRBJ2-2; 9 nucleotides agree with TRBD1. The J segment lost 4 bases and the V segment lost 2 bases, leaving 8 bases of the junction unmatched. The CDR3 has 17 residues. Germline V gene data show CDR1 as LNHDA and CDR2 as SQIVND (reference sequence). The CDR3 sequence is CASSISRDRVGTGELFF. CDR3 sequence (DNA): TGTGCCAGTAGTATATCCCGGGACAGGGTCGGCACCGGGGAGCTGTTTTTT.

The chain employs TRBV12-5 and TRBJ2-5, with TRBD1 matching 7 bases. After removal of 4 bases from V and 1 base from J, the junction contained 3 bases not matched to a gene. Germline CDR1 and CDR2: LGHNT and FRNRAP. The CDR3 extends over 14 amino acids. This chain's CDR3 is CASGSGQPQETQYF. Written as DNA, the CDR3 is TGTGCTAGTGGTTCGGGACAGCCCCAAGAGACCCAGTACTTC. Using reference TRBV12-5 and TRBJ2-5 for the parts outside the CDR3, the full variable domain is DARVTQTPRHKVTEMGQEVTMRCQPILGHNTVFWYRQTMMQGLELLAYFRNRAPLDDSGMPKDRFSAEMPDATLATLKIQPSEPRDSAVYFCASGSGQPQETQYFGPGTRLLVL.

This chain connects TRBV30 to TRBJ2-6; D unresolved. The V and J ends lost 5 bases and 4 bases respectively, with 6 bases between them. The CDR3 covers 12 residues. Germline CDR1 is GTSNPN and CDR2 is SVGIG (reference sequence). The DNA for the CDR3 is TGTGCCTGGGGGCTGGGGGCCAACGTCCTGACTTTC. Translation: CAWGLGANVLTF.

The CDR3: CSVRTGGSGTDTQYF. In nucleotides, the CDR3 is TGCAGCGTCCGGACGGGCGGCTCTGGCACAGATACGCAGTATTTT. V usage is TRBV29-1 and J usage is TRBJ2-3; D gene ambiguous. Germline V gene lookup returns CDR1 SQVTM and CDR2 ANQGSEA. V dropped 6 bases and J dropped 1 base, with 17 bases sitting between them. This CDR3 is 15 amino acids long.

The rearrangement joins TRBV7-2 to TRBJ2-1, with a tentative D call TRBD1 (5 bases). The CDR3 sequence is 13 residues long. Germline V gene lookup returns CDR1 SGHTA and CDR2 FQGNSA. Between the trimmed V and J ends, which lost 2 bases and 15 bases, there was a span of 17 bases. For the CDR3, the DNA is TGTGCCAGCAGCTTATTTAGGACACCCCGGAGGTTCTTC. Protein sequence: CASSLFRTPRRFF.